The subject of this entry is one T cell receptor (beta chain). Its specificity is not known. This sample is drawn from a study of CD8 T cells in Susac syndrome. Study background: At the time their blood was drawn, patients with Susac syndrome were either therapy-naive, on corticosteroids (with some of them also receiving intravenous immunoglobulin), or on intravenous immunoglobulin alone. Study results and caveats: In Susac patients, clonal expansion was not detected in CD4+ cells.

A quantity of roughly 0.5 to 1 ug RNA underwent reverse transcription using random hexamers. TCRdb re-called the immunoSEQ multiplex PCR reads with MiXCR, one entry per CDR3 protein. The sample lists under 150,000 distinct CDR3 sequences; around 95% were seen once. In Susac syndrome patients, recently defined diagnostic criteria for definite or probable disease were met. TEMRA cells were FACS-enriched, with CD8+ and CD4+ T cells isolated negatively. J gave up 2 bases and V 1 base, and 6 bases lay outside the gene matches. This CDR3 comprises 16 residues. Germline V CDR1 and CDR2: LGHNA, YNFKEQ. The sequence came from a human donor with Susac syndrome. The source material was CD4+ T cells from PBMCs. V usage is TRBV4-2 and J usage is TRBJ1-1; 8 nucleotides match TRBD1. The chain's CDR3 is CASSQGWTGLNTEAFF. In DNA, the CDR3 is TGTGCCAGCAGCCAAGGTTGGACAGGGCTCAACACTGAAGCTTTCTTT.